This TCR beta chain derives from a study of blood T cells in healthy people across ages. Overall study findings and caveats: Long-lived donors carried more naive CD4+ cells and greater diversity than aged donors. For the donors, CMV status was unknown and possibly confounded expanded clonotype changes.

This clonotype was picked up a small number of times. Its matching antigen is unknown. This CDR3 spans 15 amino acids. Per the germline V gene, CDR1 is SGHRS and CDR2 is YFSETQ. The V end was cut by 0 bases, the J end by 0 bases, with 10 bases between. The use of a sample-barcoded 5' primer and a J-beta primer mix characterized a second PCR of 7 to 11 cycles. TCRdb reprocessed the 5' RACE reads with MiXCR, giving one entry per CDR3 protein. The table includes approximately 800,000 distinct CDR3 sequences, about 59% detected once. The V and J genes are TRBV5-1 and TRBJ2-7, with D perhaps matching TRBD1 (5 bases). The sequenced sample consisted of blood. The TCR sequence derives from a young man in good health. CDR3 region: CASSLAGSLSYEQYF. DNA for the CDR3: TGCGCCAGCAGCTTGGCAGGGTCCCTCTCCTACGAGCAGTACTTC.